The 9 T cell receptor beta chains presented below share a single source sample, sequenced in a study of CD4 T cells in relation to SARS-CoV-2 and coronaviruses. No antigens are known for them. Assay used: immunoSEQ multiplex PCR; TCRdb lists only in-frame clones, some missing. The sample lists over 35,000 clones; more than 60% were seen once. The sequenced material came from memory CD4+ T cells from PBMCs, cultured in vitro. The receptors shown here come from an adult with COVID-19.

CDR3 nucleotide sequence: TGTGCCAGCAGTTACTCAGCGGGAGGGTACACAGATACGCAGTATTTT. Amino acids: CASSYSAGGYTDTQYF. The chain uses TRBV6-5 and TRBJ2-3, with 10 positions matching TRBD2. Looked up from germline, CDR1 is MNHEY and CDR2 is SVGAGI. The CDR3 consists of 16 residues. The ends lost 0 bases at V and 2 bases at J; junction bases unmatched: 2.

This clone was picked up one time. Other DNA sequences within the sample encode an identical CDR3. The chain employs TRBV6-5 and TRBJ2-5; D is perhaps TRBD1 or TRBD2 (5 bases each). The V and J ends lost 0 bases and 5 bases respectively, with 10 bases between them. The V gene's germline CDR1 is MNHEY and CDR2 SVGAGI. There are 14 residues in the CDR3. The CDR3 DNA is TGTGCCAGCAGTTACTCGAGGGGCGTGGAGACCCAGTACTTC. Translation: CASSYSRGVETQYF.

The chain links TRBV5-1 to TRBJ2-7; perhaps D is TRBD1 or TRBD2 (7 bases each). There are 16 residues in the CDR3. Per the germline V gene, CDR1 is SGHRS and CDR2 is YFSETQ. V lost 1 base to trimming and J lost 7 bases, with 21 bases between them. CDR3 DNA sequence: TGCGCCAGCAGCTTGTTCCAGGGAGGGGGCCCGGGGGAGCAGTACTTC. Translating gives CASSLFQGGGPGEQYF. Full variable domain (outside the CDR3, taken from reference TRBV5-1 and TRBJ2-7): KAGVTQTPRYLIKTRGQQVTLSCSPISGHRSVSWYQQTPGQGLQFLFEYFSETQRNKGNFPGRFSGRQFSNSRSEMNVSTLELGDSALYLCASSLFQGGGPGEQYFGPGTRLTVT.

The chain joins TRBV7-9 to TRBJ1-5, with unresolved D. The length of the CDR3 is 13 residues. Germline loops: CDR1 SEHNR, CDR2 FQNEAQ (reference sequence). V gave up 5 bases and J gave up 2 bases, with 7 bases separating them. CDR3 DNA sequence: TGTGCCAGCAGCGCATACGGCAATCAGCCCCAGCATTTT. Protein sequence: CASSAYGNQPQHF.

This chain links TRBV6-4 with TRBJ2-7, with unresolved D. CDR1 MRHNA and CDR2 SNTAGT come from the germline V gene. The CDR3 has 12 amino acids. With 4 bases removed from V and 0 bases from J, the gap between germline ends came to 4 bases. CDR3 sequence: CASSGSSYEQYF. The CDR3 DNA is TGTGCCAGCAGTGGGAGCTCCTACGAGCAGTACTTC.

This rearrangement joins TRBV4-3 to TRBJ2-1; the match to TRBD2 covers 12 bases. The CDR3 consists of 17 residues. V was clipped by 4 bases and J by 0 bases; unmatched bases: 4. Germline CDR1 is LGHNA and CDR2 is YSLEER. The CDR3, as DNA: TGCGCCAGCAGCCCCACTAGCGGGAGGCACTCCTACAATGAGCAGTTCTTC. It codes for CASSPTSGRHSYNEQFF.

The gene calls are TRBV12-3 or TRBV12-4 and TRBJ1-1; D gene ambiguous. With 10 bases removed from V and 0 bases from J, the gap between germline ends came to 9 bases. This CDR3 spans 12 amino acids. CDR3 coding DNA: TGTGCCACCGAAAAGATGAACACTGAAGCTTTCTTT. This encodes CATEKMNTEAFF.

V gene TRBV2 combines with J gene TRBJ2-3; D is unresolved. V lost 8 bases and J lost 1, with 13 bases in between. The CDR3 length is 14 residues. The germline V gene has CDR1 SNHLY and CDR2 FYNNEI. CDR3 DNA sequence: TGTGCCAGCGGTCCGGGCTACCGCACAGATACGCAGTATTTT. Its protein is CASGPGYRTDTQYF.

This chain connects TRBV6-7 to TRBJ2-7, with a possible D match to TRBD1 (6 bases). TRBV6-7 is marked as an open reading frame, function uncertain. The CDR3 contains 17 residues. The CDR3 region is CPHPPKQGNHFHYEQYF. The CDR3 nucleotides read TGTCCCCACCCCCCGAAACAGGGCAACCACTTTCACTACGAGCAGTACTTC.